This T cell receptor (beta chain) was recorded in a study of radiation and T cells in renal cell carcinoma. Study-level findings and limits: From baseline, blood top tumor clonotypes peaked at 2 weeks post-radiation.

The time point is: baseline pretreatment blood. Treatment of the sample: 15 Gy SBRT to primary tumor, nephrectomy 4 weeks later. Germline V gives CDR1 SNHLY, CDR2 FYNNEI. The CDR3 is 15 residues long. Trimming stripped 6 bases from V and 9 bases from J, with 21 bases between. Details on this clone: Its target is unknown.

Some clones are missing from TCRdb's copy, which holds only in-frame ones; the method was immunoSEQ multiplex PCR. The sample comprises just over 95,000 clones, approximately 86% of which are singletons, and approximately 8.1% rests with the top ten. The V call is TRBV2, the J call TRBJ2-1; D might be TRBD2 (6 bases). This specimen consisted of blood, obtained from a patient whose treatment included radiotherapy and nephrectomy. The TCR originated in a man aged 45-65 years with renal cell carcinoma. CDR3 protein: CASRPGLLPGSEQFF. CDR3 sequence (DNA): TGTGCCAGCAGGCCAGGACTACTCCCCGGGAGTGAGCAGTTCTTC.